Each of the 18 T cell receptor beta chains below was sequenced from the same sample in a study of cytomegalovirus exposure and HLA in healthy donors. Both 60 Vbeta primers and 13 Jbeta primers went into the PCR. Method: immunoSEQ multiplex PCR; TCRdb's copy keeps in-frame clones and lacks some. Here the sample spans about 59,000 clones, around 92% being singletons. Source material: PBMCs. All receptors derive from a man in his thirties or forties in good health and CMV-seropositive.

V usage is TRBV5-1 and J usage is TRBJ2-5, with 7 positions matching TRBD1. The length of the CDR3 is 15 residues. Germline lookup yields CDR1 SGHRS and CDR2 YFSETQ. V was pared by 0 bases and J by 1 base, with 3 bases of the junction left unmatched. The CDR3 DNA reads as TGCGCCAGCAGCTTGGCAGGGGGACGCCAAGAGACCCAGTACTTC. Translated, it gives CASSLAGGRQETQYF.

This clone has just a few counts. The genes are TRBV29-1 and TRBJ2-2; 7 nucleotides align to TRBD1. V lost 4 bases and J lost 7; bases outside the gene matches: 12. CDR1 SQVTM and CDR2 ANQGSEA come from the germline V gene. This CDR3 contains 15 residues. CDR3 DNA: TGCAGCGTTGTTTCTTCAGGGGGAAGCGACGGGGAGCTGTTTTTT. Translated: CSVVSSGGSDGELFF.

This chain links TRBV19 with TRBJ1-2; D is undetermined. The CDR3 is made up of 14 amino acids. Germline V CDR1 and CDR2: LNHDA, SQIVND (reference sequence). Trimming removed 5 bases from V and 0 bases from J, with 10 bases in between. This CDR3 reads CASSPRVANYGYTF. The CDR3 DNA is TGTGCCAGTAGTCCCCGAGTAGCTAACTATGGCTACACCTTC. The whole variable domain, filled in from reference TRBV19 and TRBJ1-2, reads DGGITQSPKYLFRKEGQNVTLSCEQNLNHDAMYWYRQDPGQGLRLIYYSQIVNDFQKGDIAEGYSVSREKKESFPLTVTSAQKNPTAFYLCASSPRVANYGYTFGSGTRLTVV.

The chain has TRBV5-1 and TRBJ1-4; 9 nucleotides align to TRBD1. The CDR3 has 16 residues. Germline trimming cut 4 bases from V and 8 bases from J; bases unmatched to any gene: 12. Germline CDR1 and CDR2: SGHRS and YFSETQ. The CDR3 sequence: CASSIRTGGEGEKLFF. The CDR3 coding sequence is TGCGCCAGCAGCATTCGTACAGGGGGCGAGGGCGAAAAACTGTTTTTT.

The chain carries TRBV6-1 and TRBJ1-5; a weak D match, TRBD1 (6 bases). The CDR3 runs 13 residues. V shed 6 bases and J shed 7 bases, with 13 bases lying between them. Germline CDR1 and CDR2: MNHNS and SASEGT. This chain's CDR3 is CASRGGGRQPQHF. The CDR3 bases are TGTGCCAGCAGGGGAGGGGGTCGACAGCCCCAGCATTTT.

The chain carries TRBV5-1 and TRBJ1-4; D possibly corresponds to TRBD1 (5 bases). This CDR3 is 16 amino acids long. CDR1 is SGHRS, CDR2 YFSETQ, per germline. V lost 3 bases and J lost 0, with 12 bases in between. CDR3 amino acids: CASSSQGGATNEKLFF. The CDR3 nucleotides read TGCGCCAGCAGCTCCCAGGGTGGGGCAACTAATGAAAAACTGTTTTTT. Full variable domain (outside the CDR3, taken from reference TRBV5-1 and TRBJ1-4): KAGVTQTPRYLIKTRGQQVTLSCSPISGHRSVSWYQQTPGQGLQFLFEYFSETQRNKGNFPGRFSGRQFSNSRSEMNVSTLELGDSALYLCASSSQGGATNEKLFFGSGTQLSVL.

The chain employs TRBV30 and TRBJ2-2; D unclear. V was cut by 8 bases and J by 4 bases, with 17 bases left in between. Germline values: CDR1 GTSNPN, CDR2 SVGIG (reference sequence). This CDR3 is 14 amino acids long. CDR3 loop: CANEAPLGTGELFF. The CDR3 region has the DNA TGTGCCAACGAGGCGCCTTTGGGCACCGGGGAGCTGTTTTTT. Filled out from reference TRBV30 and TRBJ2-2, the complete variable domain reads SQTIHQWPATLVQPVGSPLSLECTVEGTSNPNLYWYRQAAGRGLQLLFYSVGIGQISSEVPQNLSASRPQDRQFILSSKKLLLSDSGFYLCANEAPLGTGELFFGEGSRLTVL.

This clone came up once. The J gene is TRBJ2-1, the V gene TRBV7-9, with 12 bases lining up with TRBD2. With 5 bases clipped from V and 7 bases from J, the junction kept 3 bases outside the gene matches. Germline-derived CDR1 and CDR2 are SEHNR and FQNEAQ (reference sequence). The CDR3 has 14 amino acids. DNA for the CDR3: TGTGCCAGCAGCGCCGGGACTAGCGGGAATGAGCAGTTCTTC. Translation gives CASSAGTSGNEQFF.

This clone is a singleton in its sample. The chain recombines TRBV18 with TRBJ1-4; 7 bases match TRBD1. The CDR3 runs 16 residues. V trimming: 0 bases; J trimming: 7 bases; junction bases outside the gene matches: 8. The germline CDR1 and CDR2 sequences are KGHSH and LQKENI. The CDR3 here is CASSPPDGTAGEKLFF. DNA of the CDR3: TGTGCCAGCTCACCACCTGACGGGACAGCGGGTGAAAAACTGTTTTTT. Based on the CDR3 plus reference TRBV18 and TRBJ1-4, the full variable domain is NAGVMQNPRHLVRRRGQEARLRCSPMKGHSHVYWYRQLPEEGLKFMVYLQKENIIDESGMPKERFSAEFPKEGPSILRIQQVVRGDSAAYFCASSPPDGTAGEKLFFGSGTQLSVL.

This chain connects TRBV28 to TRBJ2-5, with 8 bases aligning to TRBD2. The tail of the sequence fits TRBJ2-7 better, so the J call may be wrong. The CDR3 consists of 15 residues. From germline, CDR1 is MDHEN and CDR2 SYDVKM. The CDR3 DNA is TGTGCCAGCAGGATCGGGAGCGGGGGCTCCTACGAGCAGTACTTC. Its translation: CASRIGSGGSYEQYF.

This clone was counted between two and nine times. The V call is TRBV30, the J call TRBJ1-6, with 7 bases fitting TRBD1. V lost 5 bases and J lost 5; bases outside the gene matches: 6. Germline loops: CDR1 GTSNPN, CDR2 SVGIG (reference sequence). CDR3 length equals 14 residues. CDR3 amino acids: CAWGRGINNSPLHF. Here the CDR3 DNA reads TGTGCCTGGGGCAGGGGGATTAATAATTCACCCCTCCACTTT.

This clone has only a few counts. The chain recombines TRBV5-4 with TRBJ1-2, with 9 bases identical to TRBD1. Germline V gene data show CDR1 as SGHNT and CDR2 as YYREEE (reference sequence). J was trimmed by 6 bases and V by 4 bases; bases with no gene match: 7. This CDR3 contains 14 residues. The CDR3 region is CASSRETGGDGYTF. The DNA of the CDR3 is TGTGCCAGCAGCAGGGAAACAGGGGGCGATGGCTACACCTTC.

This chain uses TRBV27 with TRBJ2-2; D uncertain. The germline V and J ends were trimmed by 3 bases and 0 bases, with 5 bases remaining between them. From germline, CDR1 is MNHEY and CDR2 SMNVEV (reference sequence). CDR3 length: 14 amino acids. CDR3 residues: CASSLTANTGELFF. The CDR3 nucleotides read TGTGCCAGCAGTTTGACTGCGAACACCGGGGAGCTGTTTTTT.

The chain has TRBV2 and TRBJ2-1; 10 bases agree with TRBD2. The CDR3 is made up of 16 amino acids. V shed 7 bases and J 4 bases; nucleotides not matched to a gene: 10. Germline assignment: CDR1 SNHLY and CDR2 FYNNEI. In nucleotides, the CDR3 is TGTGCCAGCACCTCTCCACTAGCGGGGTTATACAATGAGCAGTTCTTC. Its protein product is CASTSPLAGLYNEQFF. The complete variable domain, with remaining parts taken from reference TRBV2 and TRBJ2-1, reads EPEVTQTPSHQVTQMGQEVILRCVPISNHLYFYWYRQILGQKVEFLVSFYNNEISEKSEIFDDQFSVERPDGSNFTLKIRSTKLEDSAMYFCASTSPLAGLYNEQFFGPGTRLTVL.

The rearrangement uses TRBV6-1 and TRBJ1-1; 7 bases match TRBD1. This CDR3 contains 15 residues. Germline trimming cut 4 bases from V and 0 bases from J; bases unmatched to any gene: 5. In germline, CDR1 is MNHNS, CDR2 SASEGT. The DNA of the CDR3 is TGTGCCAGCAGTGCCGGGACAGCAATGAACACTGAAGCTTTCTTT. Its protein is CASSAGTAMNTEAFF.

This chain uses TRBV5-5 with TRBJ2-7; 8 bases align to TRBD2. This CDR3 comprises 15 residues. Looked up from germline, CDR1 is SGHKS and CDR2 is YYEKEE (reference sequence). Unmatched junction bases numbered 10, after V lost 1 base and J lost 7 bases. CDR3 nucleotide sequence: TGTGCCAGCAGCTTGCGAAGCGGGAGAGCGGGAGAGCAGTACTTC. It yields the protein CASSLRSGRAGEQYF.

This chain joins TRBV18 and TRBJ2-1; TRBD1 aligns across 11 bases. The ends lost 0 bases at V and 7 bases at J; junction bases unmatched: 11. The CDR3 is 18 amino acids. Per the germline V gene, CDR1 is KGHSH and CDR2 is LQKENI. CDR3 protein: CASSPPGLRTGGENEQFF. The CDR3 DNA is TGTGCCAGCTCACCACCGGGTCTGCGGACAGGGGGCGAGAATGAGCAGTTCTTC.

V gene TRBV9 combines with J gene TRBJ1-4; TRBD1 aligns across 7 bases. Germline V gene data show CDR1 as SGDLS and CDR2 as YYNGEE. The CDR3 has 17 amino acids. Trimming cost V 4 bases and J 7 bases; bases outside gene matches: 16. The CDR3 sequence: CASSPREGAGRSEKLFF. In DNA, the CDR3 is TGTGCCAGCAGCCCTCGAGAGGGGGCAGGGAGAAGTGAAAAACTGTTTTTT.